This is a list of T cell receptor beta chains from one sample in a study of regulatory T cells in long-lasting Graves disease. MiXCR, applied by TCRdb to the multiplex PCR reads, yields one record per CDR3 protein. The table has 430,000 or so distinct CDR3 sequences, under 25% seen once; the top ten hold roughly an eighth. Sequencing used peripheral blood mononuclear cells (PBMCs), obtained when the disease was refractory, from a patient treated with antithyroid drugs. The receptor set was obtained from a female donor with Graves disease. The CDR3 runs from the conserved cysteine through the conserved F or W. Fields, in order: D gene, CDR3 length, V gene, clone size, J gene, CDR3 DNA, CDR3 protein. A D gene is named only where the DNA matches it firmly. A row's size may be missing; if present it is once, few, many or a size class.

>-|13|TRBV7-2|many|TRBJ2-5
TGTGCCAGCAGCCCACGTGGACAAGAGACCCAGTACTTC
CASSPRGQETQYF
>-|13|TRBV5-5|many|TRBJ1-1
TGTGCCAGCAGCCAGATCTGGGGGACTGAAGCTTTCTTT
CASSQIWGTEAFF
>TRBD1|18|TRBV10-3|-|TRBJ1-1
TGTGCCATCAGAGACAACGCGGGACAGGGGAGCCCGAACACTGAAGCTTTCTTT
CAIRDNAGQGSPNTEAFF
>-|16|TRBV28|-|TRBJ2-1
TGTGCCAGCAGTTCCCGAGTCCAGACTAGCTACAATGAGCAGTTCTTC
CASSSRVQTSYNEQFF
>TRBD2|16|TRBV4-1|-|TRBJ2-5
TGCGCCAGCAGCCAAGGGGCTAGCGGAACCGGAGAGACCCAGTACTTC
CASSQGASGTGETQYF
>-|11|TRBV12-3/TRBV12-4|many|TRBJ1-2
TGTGCCAGCAGTTTTGGAGTTGGCTACACCTTC
CASSFGVGYTF
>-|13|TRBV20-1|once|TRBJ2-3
TGCAGTGCTAGAATAGGGGCGTTAGATACGCAGTATTTT
CSARIGALDTQYF
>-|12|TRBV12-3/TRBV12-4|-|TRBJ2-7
TGTGCCAGCGGGCTGGGGCGGGGAGAGCAGTACTTC
CASGLGRGEQYF
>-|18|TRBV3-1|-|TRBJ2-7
TGTGCCAGCAGCCAAACCGGACCCGGGGCGGGACTCTCCTACGAGCAGTACTTC
CASSQTGPGAGLSYEQYF
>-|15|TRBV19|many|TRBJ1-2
TGTGCCAGTAGTACCGCAGAAATCCTGCCAAATGGCTACACCTTC
CASSTAEILPNGYTF
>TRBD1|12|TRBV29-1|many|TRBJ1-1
TGCAGCACGAGACAGGGAGAGACTGAAGCTTTCTTT
CSTRQGETEAFF